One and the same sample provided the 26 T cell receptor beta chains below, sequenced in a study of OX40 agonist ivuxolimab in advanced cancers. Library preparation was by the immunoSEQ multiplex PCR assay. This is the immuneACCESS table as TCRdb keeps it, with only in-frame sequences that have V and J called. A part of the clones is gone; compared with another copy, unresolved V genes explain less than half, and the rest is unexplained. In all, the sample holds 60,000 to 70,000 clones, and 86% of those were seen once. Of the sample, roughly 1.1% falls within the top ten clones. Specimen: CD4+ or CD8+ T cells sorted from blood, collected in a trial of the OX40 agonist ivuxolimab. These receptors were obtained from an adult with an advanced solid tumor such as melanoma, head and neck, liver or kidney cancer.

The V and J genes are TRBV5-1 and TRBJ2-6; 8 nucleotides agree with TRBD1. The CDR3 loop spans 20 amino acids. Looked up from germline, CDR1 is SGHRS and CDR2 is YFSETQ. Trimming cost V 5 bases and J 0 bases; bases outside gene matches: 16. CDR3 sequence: CASSSTYGQGATSGANVLTF. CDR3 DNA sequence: TGCGCCAGCAGTTCAACATACGGGCAGGGGGCTACCTCTGGGGCCAACGTCCTGACTTTC.

The CDR3 coding sequence is TGTGCCAGCAGCAATCCGGGACTAGCGGATTCGGACGAGCAGTACTTC. It is translated as CASSNPGLADSDEQYF. This rearrangement joins TRBV21-1 to TRBJ2-7; TRBD2 is the table's D call, not checked against the DNA. TRBV21-1 is shown as a pseudogene. There are 16 residues in the CDR3.

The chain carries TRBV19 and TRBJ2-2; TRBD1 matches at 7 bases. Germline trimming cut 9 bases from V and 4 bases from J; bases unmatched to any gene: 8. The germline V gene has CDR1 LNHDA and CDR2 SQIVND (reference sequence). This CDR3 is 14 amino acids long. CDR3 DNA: TGTGCCAGCAAACAGGGGCCGGGCACCGGGGAGCTGTTTTTT. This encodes CASKQGPGTGELFF.

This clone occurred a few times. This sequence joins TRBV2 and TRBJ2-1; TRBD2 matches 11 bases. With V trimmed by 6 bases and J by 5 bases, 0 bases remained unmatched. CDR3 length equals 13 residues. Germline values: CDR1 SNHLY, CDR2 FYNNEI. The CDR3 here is CASRLAGDNEQFF. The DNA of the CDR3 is TGTGCCAGCAGACTAGCGGGAGACAATGAGCAGTTCTTC.

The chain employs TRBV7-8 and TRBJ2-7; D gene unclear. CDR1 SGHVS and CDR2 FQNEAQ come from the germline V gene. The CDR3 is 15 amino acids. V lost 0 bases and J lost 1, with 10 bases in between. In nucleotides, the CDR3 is TGTGCCAGCAGCTTAGCGCTTGCCAGGTCCTACGAGCAGTACTTC. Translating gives CASSLALARSYEQYF.

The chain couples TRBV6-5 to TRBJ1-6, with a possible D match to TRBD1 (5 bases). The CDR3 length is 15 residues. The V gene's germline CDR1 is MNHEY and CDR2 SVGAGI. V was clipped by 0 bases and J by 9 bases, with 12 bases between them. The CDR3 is CASSYSERQSSPLHF. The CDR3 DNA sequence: TGTGCCAGCAGTTACTCGGAGAGACAGAGTTCACCCCTCCACTTT.

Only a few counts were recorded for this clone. As DNA, the CDR3 is TGTGCCAGTAGTAGAGACAGGGCAGGCGGTTCACCCCTCCACTTT. It specifies CASSRDRAGGSPLHF. The V gene is TRBV19, the J gene TRBJ1-6; 7 bases map to TRBD1. Per germline, CDR1 LNHDA and CDR2 SQIVND (reference sequence). V was clipped by 4 bases and J by 9 bases; unmatched bases: 9. The CDR3 runs 15 residues.

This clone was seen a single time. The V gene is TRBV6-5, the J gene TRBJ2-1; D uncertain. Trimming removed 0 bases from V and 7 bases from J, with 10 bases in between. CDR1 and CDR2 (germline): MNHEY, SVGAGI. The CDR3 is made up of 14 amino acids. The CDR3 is CASSYSGRVNEQFF. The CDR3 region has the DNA TGTGCCAGCAGTTACTCGGGTAGGGTTAATGAGCAGTTCTTC.

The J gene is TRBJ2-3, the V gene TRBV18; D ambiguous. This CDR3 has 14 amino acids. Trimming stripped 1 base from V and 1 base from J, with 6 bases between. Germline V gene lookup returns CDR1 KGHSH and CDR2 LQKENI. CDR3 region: CASSPREGTDTQYF. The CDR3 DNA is TGTGCCAGCTCACCACGGGAAGGCACAGATACGCAGTATTTT.

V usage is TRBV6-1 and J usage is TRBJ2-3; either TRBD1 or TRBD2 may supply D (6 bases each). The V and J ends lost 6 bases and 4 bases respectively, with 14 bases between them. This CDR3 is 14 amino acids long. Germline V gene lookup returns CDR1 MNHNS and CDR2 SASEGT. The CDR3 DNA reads TGTGCCAGCAGAGGCCGGGGGCGCGCAGATACGCAGTATTTT. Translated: CASRGRGRADTQYF.

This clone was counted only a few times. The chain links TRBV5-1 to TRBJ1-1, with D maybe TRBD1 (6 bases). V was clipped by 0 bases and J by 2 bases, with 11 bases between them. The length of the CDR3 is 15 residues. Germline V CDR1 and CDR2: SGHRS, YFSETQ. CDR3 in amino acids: CASSLGAGDNTEAFF. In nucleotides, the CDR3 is TGCGCCAGCAGCTTGGGGGCAGGGGATAACACTGAAGCTTTCTTT.

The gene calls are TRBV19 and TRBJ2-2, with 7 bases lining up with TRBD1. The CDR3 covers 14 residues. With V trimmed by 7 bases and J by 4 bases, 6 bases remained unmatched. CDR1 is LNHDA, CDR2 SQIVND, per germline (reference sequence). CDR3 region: CASKKGAGTGELFF. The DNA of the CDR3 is TGTGCCAGTAAGAAGGGGGCGGGCACCGGGGAGCTGTTTTTT.

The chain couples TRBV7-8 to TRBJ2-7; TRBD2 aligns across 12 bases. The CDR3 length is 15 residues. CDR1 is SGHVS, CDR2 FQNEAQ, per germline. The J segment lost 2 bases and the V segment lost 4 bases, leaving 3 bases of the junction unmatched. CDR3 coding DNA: TGTGCCAGCAGCTCGGGACTAGCGGGCACCTACGAGCAGTACTTC. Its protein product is CASSSGLAGTYEQYF.

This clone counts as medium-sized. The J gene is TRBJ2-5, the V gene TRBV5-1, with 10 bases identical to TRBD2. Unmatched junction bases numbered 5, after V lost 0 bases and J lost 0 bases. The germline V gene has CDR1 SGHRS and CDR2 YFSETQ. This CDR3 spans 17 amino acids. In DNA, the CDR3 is TGCGCCAGCAGCTTGGAGGGACTAGCGCATAACCAAGAGACCCAGTACTTC. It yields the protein CASSLEGLAHNQETQYF.

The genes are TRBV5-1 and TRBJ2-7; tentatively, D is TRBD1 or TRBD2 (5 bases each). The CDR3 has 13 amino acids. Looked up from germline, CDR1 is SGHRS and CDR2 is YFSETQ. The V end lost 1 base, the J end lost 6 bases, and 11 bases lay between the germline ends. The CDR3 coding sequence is TGCGCCAGCAGCTTGAATCGAGGGACCGAGCAGTACTTC. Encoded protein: CASSLNRGTEQYF.

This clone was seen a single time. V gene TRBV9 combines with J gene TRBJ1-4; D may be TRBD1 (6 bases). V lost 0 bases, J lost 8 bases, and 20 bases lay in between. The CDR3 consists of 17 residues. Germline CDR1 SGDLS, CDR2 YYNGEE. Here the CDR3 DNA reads TGTGCCAGCAGCGTAGCCTGGAATGTGGGGACACAAGAAAAACTGTTTTTT. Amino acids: CASSVAWNVGTQEKLFF.

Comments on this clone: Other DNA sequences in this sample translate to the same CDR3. The CDR3 is CASSLAAGDTGELFF. CDR3 sequence (DNA): TGTGCCAGCAGCTTAGCAGCGGGAGACACCGGGGAGCTGTTTTTT. V and J are TRBV7-6 and TRBJ2-2; 8 bases match TRBD2. V gave up 0 bases and J gave up 3 bases; unmatched junction bases: 0. CDR3 length equals 15 residues. The germline V gene encodes CDR1 SGHVS and CDR2 FNYEAQ. Full variable domain (missing parts from reference TRBV7-6 and TRBJ2-2): GAGVSQSPRYKVTKRGQDVALRCDPISGHVSLYWYRQALGQGPEFLTYFNYEAQQDKSGLPNDRFSAERPEGSISTLTIQRTEQRDSAMYRCASSLAAGDTGELFFGEGSRLTVL.

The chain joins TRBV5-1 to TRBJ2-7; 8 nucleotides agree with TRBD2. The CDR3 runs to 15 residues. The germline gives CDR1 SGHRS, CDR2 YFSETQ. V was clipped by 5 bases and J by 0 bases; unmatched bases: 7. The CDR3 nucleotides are TGCGCCAGCAGGCGATTAGCGGGGAACTCCTACGAGCAGTACTTC. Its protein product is CASRRLAGNSYEQYF. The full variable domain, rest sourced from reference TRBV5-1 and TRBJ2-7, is KAGVTQTPRYLIKTRGQQVTLSCSPISGHRSVSWYQQTPGQGLQFLFEYFSETQRNKGNFPGRFSGRQFSNSRSEMNVSTLELGDSALYLCASRRLAGNSYEQYFGPGTRLTVT.

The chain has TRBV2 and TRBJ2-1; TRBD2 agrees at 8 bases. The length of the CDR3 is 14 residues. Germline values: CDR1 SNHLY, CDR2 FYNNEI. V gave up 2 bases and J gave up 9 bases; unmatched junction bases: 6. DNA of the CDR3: TGTGCCAGCAGTGAACGGGAGGGAAAGGTTGAGCAGTTCTTC. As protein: CASSEREGKVEQFF.

In DNA, the CDR3 is TGTGCCAGCTCACCAAACGGACAGGGCCTTGGGGAGACCCAGTACTTC. This sequence encodes CASSPNGQGLGETQYF. The chain recombines TRBV18 with TRBJ2-5; TRBD1 aligns across 8 bases. Looked up from germline, CDR1 is KGHSH and CDR2 is LQKENI. Trimming cost V 2 bases and J 5 bases; bases outside gene matches: 10. CDR3 length: 16 amino acids.

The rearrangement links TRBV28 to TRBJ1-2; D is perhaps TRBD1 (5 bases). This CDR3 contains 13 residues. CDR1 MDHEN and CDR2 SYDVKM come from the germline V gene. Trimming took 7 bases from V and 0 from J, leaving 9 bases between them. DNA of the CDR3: TGTGCCAGCACCGGGACTACTAACTATGGCTACACCTTC. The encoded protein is CASTGTTNYGYTF.

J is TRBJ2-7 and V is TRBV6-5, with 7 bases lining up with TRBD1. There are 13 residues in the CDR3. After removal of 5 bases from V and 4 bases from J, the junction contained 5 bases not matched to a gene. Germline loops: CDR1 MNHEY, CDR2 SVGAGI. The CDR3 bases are TGTGCCAGCAGTCCTCGGACAGGATACGAGCAGTACTTC. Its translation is CASSPRTGYEQYF.

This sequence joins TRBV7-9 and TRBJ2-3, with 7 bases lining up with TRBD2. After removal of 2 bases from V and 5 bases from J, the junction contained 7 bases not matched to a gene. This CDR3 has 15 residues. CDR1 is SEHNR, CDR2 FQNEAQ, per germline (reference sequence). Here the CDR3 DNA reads TGTGCCAGCAGCTTATTTTCTAGCGGCGGAGATACGCAGTATTTT. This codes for CASSLFSSGGDTQYF.

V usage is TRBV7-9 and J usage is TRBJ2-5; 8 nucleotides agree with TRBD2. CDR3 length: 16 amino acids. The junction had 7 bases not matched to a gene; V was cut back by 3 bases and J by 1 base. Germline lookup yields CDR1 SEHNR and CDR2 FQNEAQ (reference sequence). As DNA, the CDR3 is TGTGCCAGCAGCTTTTCCGCCACTAGCGGCCAAGAGACCCAGTACTTC. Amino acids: CASSFSATSGQETQYF.

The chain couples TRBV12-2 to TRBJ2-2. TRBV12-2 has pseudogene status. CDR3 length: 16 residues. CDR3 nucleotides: TGTGCAAGTCGCCCAAGGGGGGAGTCCCCCGGCGGGGAGCTGTTTTTT. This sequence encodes CASRPRGESPGGELFF.

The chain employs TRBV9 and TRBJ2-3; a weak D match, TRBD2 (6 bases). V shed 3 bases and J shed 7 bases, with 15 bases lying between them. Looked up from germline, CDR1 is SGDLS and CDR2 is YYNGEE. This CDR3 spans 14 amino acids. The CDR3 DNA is TGTGCCAGCAGCGATAGCGGCGGCGGGTATACGCAGTATTTT. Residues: CASSDSGGGYTQYF. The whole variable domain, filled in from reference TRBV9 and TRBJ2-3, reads DSGVTQTPKHLITATGQRVTLRCSPRSGDLSVYWYQQSLDQGLQFLIQYYNGEERAKGNILERFSAQQFPDLHSELNLSSLELGDSALYFCASSDSGGGYTQYFGPGTRLTVL.